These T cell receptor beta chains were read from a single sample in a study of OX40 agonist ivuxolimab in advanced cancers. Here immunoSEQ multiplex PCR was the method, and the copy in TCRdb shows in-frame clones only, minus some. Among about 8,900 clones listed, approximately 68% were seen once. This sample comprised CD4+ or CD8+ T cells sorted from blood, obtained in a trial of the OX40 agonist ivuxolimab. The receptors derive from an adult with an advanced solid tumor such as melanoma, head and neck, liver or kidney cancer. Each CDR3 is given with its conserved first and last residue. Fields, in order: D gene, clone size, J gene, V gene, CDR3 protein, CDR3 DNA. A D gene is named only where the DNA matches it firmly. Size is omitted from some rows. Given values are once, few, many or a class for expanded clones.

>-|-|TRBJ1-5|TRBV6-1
CASSEADGANQPQHF
TGTGCCAGCAGTGAAGCTGATGGGGCCAATCAGCCCCAGCATTTT
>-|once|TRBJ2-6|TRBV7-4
CASSTWGSSQSRANVLTF
TGTGCCAGCAGCACCTGGGGCAGCTCACAAAGTCGGGCCAACGTCCTGACTTTC
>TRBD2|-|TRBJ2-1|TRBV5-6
CASSPGLAGVDEQFF
TGTGCCAGCAGCCCGGGACTAGCGGGAGTGGATGAGCAGTTCTTC
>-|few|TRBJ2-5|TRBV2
CASSPGQYQETQYF
TGTGCCAGCAGCCCCGGACAGTACCAAGAGACCCAGTACTTC
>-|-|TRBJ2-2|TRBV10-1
CASKEKAWNTGELFF
TGCGCCAGCAAGGAGAAAGCGTGGAACACCGGGGAGCTGTTTTTT
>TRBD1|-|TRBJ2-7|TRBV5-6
CASSSWIGTGLLF
TGTGCCAGCAGCTCGTGGATCGGGACAGGGCTTCTCTTC
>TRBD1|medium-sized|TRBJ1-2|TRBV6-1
CASSEEGAGGYGYTF
TGTGCCAGCAGTGAAGAGGGGGCAGGGGGCTATGGCTACACCTTC
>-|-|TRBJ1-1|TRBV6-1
CASSEGGLGTEAFF
TGTGCCAGCAGTGAAGGAGGCCTGGGGACTGAAGCTTTCTTT
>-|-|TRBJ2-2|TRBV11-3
CASSPGNTGELFF
TGTGCCAGCAGCCCGGGGAACACCGGGGAGCTGTTTTTT
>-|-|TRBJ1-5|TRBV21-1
CASSAGKPQHF
TGTGCCAGCAGCGCTGGGAAGCCCCAGCATTTT
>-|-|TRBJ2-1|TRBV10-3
CAIRPDGVNEQFF
TGTGCCATCAGGCCCGACGGAGTCAATGAGCAGTTCTTC
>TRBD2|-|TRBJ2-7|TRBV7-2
CASSLAGTSDYEQYF
TGTGCCAGCAGCTTGGCCGGGACTAGCGACTACGAGCAGTACTTC
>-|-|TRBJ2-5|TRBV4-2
CASSPRSGGMETQYF
TGTGCCAGCAGCCCCCGTTCAGGAGGAATGGAGACCCAGTACTTC
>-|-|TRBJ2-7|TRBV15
CATSLPGPSYEQYF
TGTGCCACCAGTTTGCCGGGACCCTCCTACGAGCAGTACTTC
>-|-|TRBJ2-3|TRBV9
CASSVAGRGDTQYF
TGTGCCAGCAGCGTAGCGGGCCGGGGAGATACGCAGTATTTT
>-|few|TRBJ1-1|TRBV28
CASSLGGMGEAFF
TGTGCCAGCAGTTTGGGGGGGATGGGTGAAGCTTTCTTT
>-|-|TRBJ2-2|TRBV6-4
CASSEGGMETGELFF
TGTGCCAGCAGTGAAGGCGGGATGGAGACCGGGGAGCTGTTTTTT
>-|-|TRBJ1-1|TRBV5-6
CASSFPGGRPTEAFF
TGTGCCAGCAGCTTCCCTGGGGGGAGGCCCACTGAAGCTTTCTTT
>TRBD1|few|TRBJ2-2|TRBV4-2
CASSPRSGTGLGGELFF
TGTGCCAGCAGCCCCCGCTCCGGGACAGGGCTCGGCGGGGAGCTGTTTTTT
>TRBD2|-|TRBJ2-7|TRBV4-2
CASSHWLAGSSDEQYF
TGTGCCAGCAGCCATTGGCTAGCGGGATCCTCAGACGAGCAGTACTTC
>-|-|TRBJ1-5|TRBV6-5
CASSPDRFSNQPQHF
TGTGCCAGCAGTCCCGACAGGTTCAGCAATCAGCCCCAGCATTTT
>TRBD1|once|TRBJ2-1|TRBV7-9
CASSPGWTGEYNEQFF
TGTGCCAGCAGCCCCGGTTGGACAGGGGAATACAATGAGCAGTTCTTC
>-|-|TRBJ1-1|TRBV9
CASSVGSGGDTEAFF
TGTGCCAGCAGCGTAGGGTCCGGGGGGGACACTGAAGCTTTCTTT